The clone carrying this TCR beta chain was seen many times. This sample was taken from a study of T-cell reconstitution after alpha-beta-depleted transplantation in children. Unique molecular identifiers were used in preparing the TCRbeta library. TCRdb passed the PCR reads through MiXCR, listing each CDR3 protein once. The data show about 160,000 distinct CDR3 sequences, 8.5% to 14% seen once. From germline, CDR1 is SGHNT and CDR2 YENEEA. V shed 5 bases and J shed 0 bases, with 13 bases lying between them. The CDR3 spans 16 residues. Sequencing was performed on PBMCs, taken before TCRalphabeta/CD19-depleted stem cell transplant. V usage is TRBV11-3 and J usage is TRBJ2-2, with D possibly matching TRBD1 (6 bases). This clonotype originated in a boy aged 2-9 years with acute myeloid leukemia, due to receive a stem cell transplant. Here the CDR3 reads CASSLQGGSNTGELFF. The CDR3 DNA follows: TGTGCCAGCAGCCTACAGGGTGGCTCGAACACCGGGGAGCTGTTTTTT.